This T cell receptor beta chain was recovered during a study of blood T cell repertoires in COVID-19. For the study at large: Acute and convalescent COVID-19 specimens originated in the United States, Italy and Spain. T cells, B-cell-depleted T cells, or PBMCs supplied cDNA or gDNA.

The protocol was immunoSEQ multiplex PCR, while the TCRdb copy is restricted to in-frame clones and leaves out a portion. Among 360,000 or so clones, roughly nine tenths were seen once, and the ten largest hold under 3%. Cohort allocation depended upon clinical history that participants reported. This CDR3 has 12 amino acids. Between the trimmed V and J ends, which lost 0 bases and 8 bases, there was a span of 5 bases. Per the germline V gene, CDR1 is MNHEY and CDR2 is SVGEGT. This sequence was found in a woman aged 25-40 years who had recovered from COVID-19. This chain joins TRBV6-2 or TRBV6-3 and TRBJ2-1; no clear D. The sample taken for sequencing was PBMCs or T cells enriched from blood (not recorded which). The CDR3 nucleotides read TGTGCCAGCAGTTACTCCAGTCATGAGCAGTTCTTC. Its translation is CASSYSSHEQFF.